This record covers a single TCR beta chain. Its antigen remains unidentified. The entry originates in a study of CD8 T cells in ankylosing spondylitis. Quantitative 5'-RACE with molecular barcodes was used to make the TCR beta libraries. TCRdb reprocessed the 5' RACE reads with MiXCR, giving one entry per CDR3 protein. The sample has around 150,000 distinct CDR3 sequences, under 45% seen once; the top ten hold 15%. The study's findings and limits: Disease-linked clones reportedly concentrated significantly in matched ankylosing spondylitis synovial fluid.

CDR3 size: 15 residues. Trimming took 1 base from V and 4 from J, leaving 11 bases between them. Germline CDR1 reads LNHNV; CDR2 reads YYDKDF (reference sequence). The chain recombines TRBV15 with TRBJ2-1; the D gene is possibly TRBD2 (5 bases). This receptor was obtained from a male donor with ankylosing spondylitis. Sample: synovial fluid, either unsorted or a sorted T cell fraction (not recorded which). The CDR3 DNA reads TGTGCCACCAGCAGAGGGTGGGAGCGATACAATGAGCAGTTCTTC. Translating it yields CATSRGWERYNEQFF.